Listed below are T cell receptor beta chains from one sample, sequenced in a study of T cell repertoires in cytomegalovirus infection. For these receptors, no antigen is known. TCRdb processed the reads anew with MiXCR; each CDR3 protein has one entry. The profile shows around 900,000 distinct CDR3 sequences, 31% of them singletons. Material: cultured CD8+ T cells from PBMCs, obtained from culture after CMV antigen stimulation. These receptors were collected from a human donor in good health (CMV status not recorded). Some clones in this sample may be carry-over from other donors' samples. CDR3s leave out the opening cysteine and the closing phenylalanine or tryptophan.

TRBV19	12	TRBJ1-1	AVLSWTGGTEAF
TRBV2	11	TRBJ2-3	ASSEWDRDTQY
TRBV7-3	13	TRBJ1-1	ASSLTGEGYTEAF
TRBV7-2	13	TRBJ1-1	ASSSNRGADTEAF
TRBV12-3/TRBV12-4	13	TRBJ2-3	ASSGEQRLTDTQY
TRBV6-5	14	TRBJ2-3	ASSYITGGYPDTQY
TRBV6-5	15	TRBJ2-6	ASSGGTGDAGANVLT
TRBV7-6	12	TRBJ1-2	ASSASKLVYGCT
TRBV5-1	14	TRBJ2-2	ASSLSVGGNTGELF
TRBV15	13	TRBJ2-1	ATKDRWGNLNEQF
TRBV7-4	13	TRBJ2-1	ASSPIGGPYNEQF
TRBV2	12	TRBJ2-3	ASPRGITTDTQY
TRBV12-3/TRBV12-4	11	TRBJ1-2	ASPGGTGGGYT
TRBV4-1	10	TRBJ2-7	ASSSGGREQY
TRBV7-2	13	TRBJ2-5	ASSLTPGTGETQY
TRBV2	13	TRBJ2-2	ASRAGQGITGELF
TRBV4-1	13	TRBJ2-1	ASSQEHLAFNEQF